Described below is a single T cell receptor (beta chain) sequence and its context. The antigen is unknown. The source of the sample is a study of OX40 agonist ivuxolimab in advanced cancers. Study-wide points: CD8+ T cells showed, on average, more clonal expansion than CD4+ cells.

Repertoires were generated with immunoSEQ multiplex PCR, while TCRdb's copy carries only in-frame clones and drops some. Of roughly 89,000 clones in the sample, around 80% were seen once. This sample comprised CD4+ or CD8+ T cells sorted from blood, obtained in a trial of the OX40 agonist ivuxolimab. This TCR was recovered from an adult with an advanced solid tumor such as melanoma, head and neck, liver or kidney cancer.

As DNA, the CDR3 is TGTGCCAGCAGCTTCTTAGGTGGGGCCAGAAACTATGGCTACACCTTC. It codes for CASSFLGGARNYGYTF. The V call is TRBV7-9, the J call TRBJ1-2; perhaps TRBD1 as D (5 bases). The CDR3 runs to 16 residues. V gave up 3 bases and J gave up 2 bases, with 16 bases separating them. Germline assignment: CDR1 SEHNR and CDR2 FQNEAQ (reference sequence).